One and the same sample provided the 27 T cell receptor beta chains below, sequenced in a study of T-cell reconstitution after alpha-beta-depleted transplantation in children. Unique molecular identifiers were incorporated during preparation of the TCRbeta library. TCRdb re-called the PCR reads with MiXCR, one entry per CDR3 protein. The table lists around 500,000 distinct CDR3 sequences, about an eighth of them singletons, with under 7% in the top ten. Specimen: PBMCs from the stem cell graft donor, collected from the stem cell graft. The source of these receptors is a human donor who donated a stem cell graft to a child with combined immunodeficiency.

The rearrangement uses TRBV7-2 and TRBJ2-1, with 14 bases matching TRBD2. The length of the CDR3 is 21 residues. CDR1 is SGHTA and CDR2 is FQGNSA in the germline V gene. After removal of 0 bases from V and 0 bases from J, the junction contained 10 bases not matched to a gene. The CDR3 is CASSLAYSGTSGGRSYNEQFF. Here the CDR3 DNA reads TGTGCCAGCAGCTTAGCTTACTCCGGGACTAGCGGGGGCCGCTCCTACAATGAGCAGTTCTTC.

Only a few counts were recorded for this clonotype. The rearrangement joins TRBV7-9 to TRBJ1-4; TRBD1 matches at 9 bases. With V trimmed by 5 bases and J by 7 bases, 5 bases remained unmatched. The CDR3 sequence is 14 residues long. CDR1 is SEHNR, CDR2 FQNEAQ, per germline (reference sequence). The CDR3 spells CASSPGQGIEKLFF. As DNA, the CDR3 is TGTGCCAGCAGCCCGGGACAGGGAATTGAAAAACTGTTTTTT.

This chain joins TRBV7-2 and TRBJ2-7; D gene uncertain. This CDR3 spans 15 amino acids. Per germline, CDR1 SGHTA and CDR2 FQGNSA. Trimming shortened V by 5 bases and J by 5 bases, and 19 bases separated the two germline ends. The CDR3 reads CASSPWKALEHEQYF. As DNA, the CDR3 is TGTGCCAGCAGCCCCTGGAAGGCCCTTGAACACGAGCAGTACTTC.

The chain couples TRBV7-9 to TRBJ2-3, with TRBD2 as a possible D gene (6 bases). Germline lookup yields CDR1 SEHNR and CDR2 FQNEAQ (reference sequence). CDR3 length equals 15 residues. V was trimmed by 11 bases and J by 1 base, leaving 19 bases between them. The CDR3 coding sequence is TGTGCCGGGTCCTCCCGGGGAGGCCGCACAGATACGCAGTATTTT. It codes for CAGSSRGGRTDTQYF.

This clonotype appeared a few times. The chain combines TRBV18 with TRBJ2-1; the match to TRBD1 covers 9 bases. CDR3 length: 15 amino acids. J lost 3 bases, V lost 3 bases, and 3 bases had no gene match. Germline CDR1 reads KGHSH; CDR2 reads LQKENI. The CDR3 sequence is CASSPSGQGYNEQFF. The CDR3, as DNA: TGTGCCAGCTCACCCTCGGGACAGGGCTACAATGAGCAGTTCTTC.

This clonotype was picked up a small number of times. This chain links TRBV5-1 with TRBJ2-3; tentative D call: TRBD2 (6 bases). V was trimmed by 0 bases and J by 2 bases, leaving 16 bases between them. Germline CDR1 and CDR2: SGHRS and YFSETQ. There are 17 residues in the CDR3. The CDR3 here is CASSLAGAGYHTDTQYF. As DNA, the CDR3 is TGCGCCAGCAGCTTGGCCGGGGCGGGGTACCACACAGATACGCAGTATTTT.

This clonotype was found many times. The V and J genes are TRBV5-1 and TRBJ2-1, with TRBD1 identical over 9 bases. There are 17 residues in the CDR3. Germline V gene data show CDR1 as SGHRS and CDR2 as YFSETQ. J gave up 5 bases and V 4 bases, and 13 bases lay outside the gene matches. CDR3 DNA: TGCGCCAGCAGCCGTATCGGACCGGGACAGGGTAACAATGAGCAGTTCTTC. It is translated as CASSRIGPGQGNNEQFF.

This clonotype was counted only a few times. V and J are TRBV2 and TRBJ2-5; D perhaps matches TRBD2 (6 bases). V was trimmed by 4 bases and J by 1 base, leaving 7 bases between them. The CDR3 loop spans 13 amino acids. Germline CDR1 is SNHLY and CDR2 is FYNNEI. In DNA form, the CDR3 reads TGTGCCAGCAGTGTTAGCGGCCAAGAGACCCAGTACTTC. It translates to CASSVSGQETQYF.

The CDR3 DNA sequence: TGTGCCAGCAGCGTAGCCCCTCCCGGGGAGCTGTTTTTT. Its protein is CASSVAPPGELFF. The chain links TRBV9 to TRBJ2-2; D ambiguous. Germline lookup yields CDR1 SGDLS and CDR2 YYNGEE. Trimming removed 0 bases at V and 6 bases at J, with 6 bases between. There are 13 residues in the CDR3.

This sequence joins TRBV12-3 or TRBV12-4 and TRBJ2-2, with 11 bases matching TRBD2. Losses at the gene ends were 6 bases for V and 6 bases for J; bases not matched to a gene: 6. The CDR3 consists of 15 residues. The CDR3 reads CASSPSGGTAGELFF. For the CDR3, the DNA is TGTGCCAGCAGCCCTAGCGGGGGGACAGCCGGGGAGCTGTTTTTT.

The chain has TRBV21-1 and TRBJ2-4; the D call in the table, TRBD2, was not verified against the DNA. TRBV21-1 is given as a pseudogene. This CDR3 has 16 residues. The CDR3 nucleotides are TGTGCCAGCATTCACTCGAGGGGGCTAGCCAAAAACATTCAGTACTTC. It yields the protein CASIHSRGLAKNIQYF.

The rearrangement links TRBV4-2 to TRBJ2-1, with 11 bases fitting TRBD1. The germline V gene encodes CDR1 LGHNA and CDR2 YNFKEQ. The J segment lost 2 bases and the V segment lost 4 bases, leaving 10 bases of the junction unmatched. CDR3 length: 18 amino acids. The chain's CDR3 is CASSPVPGQGGAYNEQFF. The CDR3, as DNA: TGTGCCAGCAGCCCGGTCCCGGGACAGGGGGGAGCCTACAATGAGCAGTTCTTC.

In its sample, this clonotype was seen many times. The rearrangement uses TRBV20-1 and TRBJ2-3; TRBD2 is a possible D gene (6 bases). Trimming took 1 base from V and 5 from J, leaving 13 bases between them. CDR1 is DFQATT and CDR2 is SNEGSKA in the germline V gene (reference sequence). CDR3 length: 14 residues. Here the CDR3 DNA reads TGCAGTGCTAGAGCTCGGGAGATGGGAGATACGCAGTATTTT. Residues: CSARAREMGDTQYF.

The chain carries TRBV28 and TRBJ2-4; possibly TRBD1 or TRBD2 for D (5 bases each). CDR3 size: 17 residues. Germline CDR1 MDHEN, CDR2 SYDVKM. V gave up 3 bases and J gave up 4 bases, with 19 bases separating them. The CDR3 DNA reads TGTGCCAGCAGTTTGTCGACCGGGGCCAGCGTAAAAAACATTCAGTACTTC. Amino acids: CASSLSTGASVKNIQYF.

This clonotype was observed many times. The chain joins TRBV5-1 to TRBJ2-7, with unresolved D. The CDR3 spans 14 residues. Trimming stripped 0 bases from V and 3 bases from J, with 10 bases between. Germline V gives CDR1 SGHRS, CDR2 YFSETQ. The CDR3 DNA reads TGCGCCAGCAGCTTGGTCAACAGCTACTACGAGCAGTACTTC. Translation: CASSLVNSYYEQYF.

The chain employs TRBV6-1 and TRBJ2-2, with TRBD1 matching 8 bases. The CDR3 is 15 amino acids. The V gene end was trimmed by 3 bases and the J gene end by 1 base; junction bases not matched to a gene: 1. CDR1 is MNHNS, CDR2 SASEGT, per germline. CDR3 residues: CASSEGTGNTGELFF. For the CDR3, the DNA is TGTGCCAGCAGTGAGGGGACAGGGAACACCGGGGAGCTGTTTTTT.

This clonotype has just a few counts. The chain uses TRBV5-1 and TRBJ2-2; 8 bases are a match to TRBD1. Germline V gene sequence: CDR1 SGHRS, CDR2 YFSETQ. The J segment lost 3 bases and the V segment lost 2 bases, leaving 3 bases of the junction unmatched. The CDR3 extends over 15 amino acids. In DNA form, the CDR3 reads TGCGCCAGCAGCTTAATGGGACAGGACACCGGGGAGCTGTTTTTT. This encodes CASSLMGQDTGELFF.

This clonotype occurred many times. The gene calls are TRBV6-5 and TRBJ2-5; 7 nucleotides align to TRBD2. The CDR3 length is 16 residues. V dropped 4 bases and J dropped 2; count of bases not matched to a gene: 10. Germline values: CDR1 MNHEY, CDR2 SVGAGI. The CDR3 region has the DNA TGTGCCAGCAGTTCCAACCGAGGGACTAAGCAAGAGACCCAGTACTTC. This codes for CASSSNRGTKQETQYF.

This clonotype turned up a few times. This chain joins TRBV7-9 and TRBJ2-7; perhaps TRBD2 as D (6 bases). The CDR3 runs to 15 residues. CDR1 SEHNR and CDR2 FQNEAQ come from the germline V gene (reference sequence). V lost 0 bases, J lost 0 bases, and 9 bases lay in between. CDR3 DNA: TGTGCCAGCAGCTTAGCGGGAGGAAACTCCTACGAGCAGTACTTC. It codes for CASSLAGGNSYEQYF.

Notes on this clonotype: One end of the junction varies from germline; a read error may be responsible. The rearrangement joins TRBV5-1 to TRBJ2-1, with 12 bases identical to TRBD2. The CDR3 length is 17 residues. Germline CDR1 is SGHRS and CDR2 is YFSETQ. CDR3 DNA: TGCGCCAGCAGCTTGAGGACTAGCGGGGCCTCCCACAATGAGCAGTTCTTC. This sequence encodes CASSLRTSGASHNEQFF.

This clonotype was detected a few times. The genes are TRBV19 and TRBJ2-1, with no clear D. The CDR3 extends over 11 amino acids. The V gene's germline CDR1 is LNHDA and CDR2 SQIVND (reference sequence). V dropped 2 bases and J dropped 8 bases, with 4 bases sitting between them. The CDR3 region has the DNA TGTGCCAGTAGTATATCAGATGAGCAGTTCTTC. Translation gives CASSISDEQFF.

This clonotype was seen at least ten times. The chain carries TRBV5-1 and TRBJ1-1, with D possibly TRBD1 on 6 matching bases. CDR1 is SGHRS, CDR2 YFSETQ, per germline. V was clipped by 4 bases and J by 1 base, with 11 bases between them. The CDR3 totals 14 residues. The CDR3 sequence: CASSPQGKNTEAFF. CDR3 coding DNA: TGCGCCAGCAGCCCACAGGGTAAGAACACTGAAGCTTTCTTT. The variable domain in full, with the rest retrieved from reference TRBV5-1 and TRBJ1-1, is KAGVTQTPRYLIKTRGQQVTLSCSPISGHRSVSWYQQTPGQGLQFLFEYFSETQRNKGNFPGRFSGRQFSNSRSEMNVSTLELGDSALYLCASSPQGKNTEAFFGQGTRLTVV.

As regards this clonotype: A much bigger clone sits one base away, suggesting this may be a read error. The chain uses TRBV24-1 and TRBJ2-1; no reliable D call. This CDR3 has 11 amino acids. The germline V gene has CDR1 KGHDR and CDR2 SFDVKD. CDR3 residues: CATCELNEQFF. DNA of the CDR3: TGTGCCACCTGTGAACTCAATGAGCAGTTCTTC.

The chain employs TRBV7-9 and TRBJ1-6; 8 bases agree with TRBD1. CDR1 and CDR2 (germline): SEHNR, FQNEAQ (reference sequence). J gave up 4 bases and V 4 bases, and 6 bases lay outside the gene matches. This CDR3 is 16 amino acids long. CDR3 coding DNA: TGTGCCAGCAGCTCCCGCGACAGGGGATATAATTCACCCCTCCACTTT. As protein: CASSSRDRGYNSPLHF.

This chain joins TRBV28 and TRBJ2-7; the match to TRBD2 covers 7 bases. The CDR3 has 15 amino acids. CDR1 is MDHEN, CDR2 SYDVKM, per germline. V gave up 6 bases and J gave up 3 bases; unmatched junction bases: 11. For the CDR3, the DNA is TGTGCCAGCAGCACCTTAGCTAGCGGATTCTACGAGCAGTACTTC. This gives the protein CASSTLASGFYEQYF.

The rearrangement links TRBV12-3 or TRBV12-4 to TRBJ2-2; 7 bases are a match to TRBD2. Losses at the gene ends were 1 base for V and 6 bases for J; bases not matched to a gene: 8. This CDR3 is 16 amino acids long. The CDR3 DNA sequence: TGTGCCAGCAGTTTAGGGGGACTACCCAGACCCGGGGAGCTGTTTTTT. Its translation: CASSLGGLPRPGELFF.

The genes are TRBV4-1 and TRBJ1-4; D unresolved. CDR3 length: 15 amino acids. V lost 6 bases and J lost 4, with 15 bases in between. CDR1 and CDR2 from the germline V gene are MGHRA and YSYEKL. CDR3 nucleotide sequence: TGCGCCAGCAGTCACACTCAGGTGGATAATGAAAAACTGTTTTTT. It is translated as CASSHTQVDNEKLFF.